A single sample is the source of the 27 T cell receptor beta chains below, sequenced in a study of identical twins. TCRdb redid the calling of the 5' RACE reads with MiXCR, one entry per CDR3 protein. Of 500,000 to 700,000 distinct CDR3 sequences listed, around 7.5% are singletons. Separately, the same data were catalogued under a study of yellow fever vaccine responses in identical twins.

Specimen: PBMCs. All receptors come from a young woman in good health.

Ten or more counts support this clonotype. The chain is built from TRBV4-1 and TRBJ2-1; 7 bases are shared with TRBD2. Germline CDR1 and CDR2: MGHRA and YSYEKL. This CDR3 comprises 17 residues. V was clipped by 2 bases and J by 5 bases; unmatched bases: 12. The DNA for the CDR3 is TGCGCCAGCAGCCAATCCCACTGGGAGGGCGACAACAATGAGCAGTTCTTC. It specifies CASSQSHWEGDNNEQFF.

This clonotype came up many times. This chain joins TRBV20-1 and TRBJ2-1; 11 nucleotides align to TRBD2. The V and J ends lost 1 base and 3 bases, in that order; junction bases with no gene match: 5. Germline V gene data show CDR1 as DFQATT and CDR2 as SNEGSKA (reference sequence). CDR3 length equals 16 residues. The CDR3 is CSARGPSGRLYNEQFF. The CDR3 DNA sequence: TGCAGTGCTAGAGGGCCTAGCGGGAGGCTCTACAATGAGCAGTTCTTC.

The chain uses TRBV5-1 and TRBJ2-7; 10 bases are shared with TRBD2. CDR1 and CDR2 (germline): SGHRS, YFSETQ. V lost 4 bases, J lost 4 bases, and 11 bases stayed unmatched. The CDR3 loop spans 16 amino acids. The CDR3 DNA reads as TGCGCCAGCAGCCCAAGCCTAGCGGGAGCCTTTTACGAGCAGTACTTC. Translated: CASSPSLAGAFYEQYF.

This clonotype was detected a few times. The chain recombines TRBV12-3 or TRBV12-4 with TRBJ2-2; D unresolved. The ends were cut back, 3 bases at V and 0 bases at J, with 8 bases in the middle. This CDR3 region has 15 residues. The CDR3 region has the DNA TGTGCCAGCAGTTTTCTTGGAACGAACACCGGGGAGCTGTTTTTT. Translated, it gives CASSFLGTNTGELFF.

The J gene is TRBJ2-1, the V gene TRBV6-2 or TRBV6-3; 12 bases line up with TRBD2. This CDR3 contains 20 residues. CDR1 and CDR2 (germline): MNHEY, SVGEGT. Unmatched junction bases numbered 22, after V lost 10 bases and J lost 3 bases. CDR3 nucleotide sequence: TGTGCCAACAGCCAAACAGGACTAGCGGGACATTCTTACCTCTACAATGAGCAGTTCTTC. It codes for CANSQTGLAGHSYLYNEQFF.

Only one count was recorded for this clonotype. This chain links TRBV10-3 with TRBJ2-5; the D gene could be TRBD1 or TRBD2 (5 bases each). V lost 4 bases, J lost 9 bases, and 15 bases lay in between. Germline-derived CDR1 and CDR2 are ENHRY and SYGVKD. The CDR3 totals 13 residues. The CDR3: CAISVGTTGAQYF. The CDR3 bases are TGTGCCATCAGTGTTGGGACCACTGGGGCCCAGTACTTC.

The chain recombines TRBV7-2 with TRBJ2-3; D ambiguous. The CDR3 extends over 14 amino acids. The germline V and J ends were trimmed by 3 bases and 0 bases, with 7 bases remaining between them. CDR1 and CDR2 (germline): SGHTA, FQGNSA. CDR3: CASSFADSTDTQYF. In DNA, the CDR3 is TGTGCCAGCAGCTTTGCGGACAGCACAGATACGCAGTATTTT. The variable domain in full, completed from reference TRBV7-2 and TRBJ2-3, reads GAGVSQSPSNKVTEKGKDVELRCDPISGHTALYWYRQSLGQGLEFLIYFQGNSAPDKSGLPSDRFSAERTGGSVSTLTIQRTQQEDSAVYLCASSFADSTDTQYFGPGTRLTVL.

This clonotype was detected many times. The chain joins TRBV5-6 to TRBJ1-1, with 8 positions matching TRBD1. Trimming removed 2 bases from V and 5 bases from J; junction bases left unmatched: 11. Germline V gene lookup returns CDR1 SGHDT and CDR2 YYEEEE. The CDR3 loop spans 16 amino acids. The CDR3 region has the DNA TGTGCCAGCAGCTTCGGGGACAGGATAACAAGAACTGAAGCTTTCTTT. Translated: CASSFGDRITRTEAFF.

This clonotype was seen repeatedly, ten times or more. The chain has TRBV4-2 and TRBJ1-1; unclear D gene. V gave up 0 bases and J gave up 2 bases, with 7 bases separating them. CDR3 length: 14 residues. Germline CDR1 and CDR2: LGHNA and YNFKEQ. The CDR3 coding sequence is TGTGCCAGCAGCCAAGATCATGAAAACACTGAAGCTTTCTTT. Its translation is CASSQDHENTEAFF.

This clonotype was recorded at least ten times. The chain carries TRBV7-9 and TRBJ2-1; D gene unclear. Germline values: CDR1 SEHNR, CDR2 FQNEAQ (reference sequence). Trimming left V 0 bases short and J 6 bases short, with 9 bases between. This CDR3 has 14 residues. CDR3 in amino acids: CASSLATAINEQFF. The CDR3 coding sequence is TGTGCCAGCAGCTTAGCCACAGCGATCAATGAGCAGTTCTTC.

This clonotype came up many times. The chain carries TRBV3-1 and TRBJ2-3; the match to TRBD2 covers 12 bases. CDR1 and CDR2 from the germline V gene are LGHDT and YNNKEL (reference sequence). The V segment lost 0 bases and the J segment 2 bases; nucleotides outside the gene matches: 9. This CDR3 comprises 19 residues. The CDR3 nucleotides read TGTGCCAGCAGCCAAGACCGGGGGGGACTAGCGGGCACCACAGATACGCAGTATTTT. Protein product: CASSQDRGGLAGTTDTQYF.

In this sample, this clonotype turned up a few times. J is TRBJ1-2 and V is TRBV10-3; a possible D gene is TRBD1 (5 bases). There are 10 residues in the CDR3. V dropped 10 bases and J dropped 7 bases, with 10 bases sitting between them. From germline, CDR1 is ENHRY and CDR2 SYGVKD. The CDR3 nucleotides are TGTGCCACGTACAGGACTGGCTACACCTTC. This encodes CATYRTGYTF.

This clonotype has just a few counts. This chain uses TRBV10-3 with TRBJ1-1; no reliable D call. Germline V gene data show CDR1 as ENHRY and CDR2 as SYGVKD. The germline V and J ends were trimmed by 1 base and 0 bases, with 3 bases remaining between them. The CDR3 is 13 residues long. Here the CDR3 DNA reads TGTGCCATCAGTGAGTTAGTGAACACTGAAGCTTTCTTT. It is translated as CAISELVNTEAFF.

This clonotype was seen at least ten times. The chain couples TRBV12-3 or TRBV12-4 to TRBJ1-5; D not certain. V was trimmed by 3 bases and J by 2 bases, leaving 11 bases between them. The CDR3 is 15 residues long. The CDR3 here is CASSFGVIGNQPQHF. DNA of the CDR3: TGTGCCAGCAGTTTTGGTGTGATTGGCAATCAGCCCCAGCATTTT.

This clonotype was counted between two and nine times. The J gene is TRBJ2-7, the V gene TRBV3-1; D is possibly TRBD2 (6 bases). The germline V gene encodes CDR1 LGHDT and CDR2 YNNKEL (reference sequence). The CDR3 consists of 13 residues. Trimming took off 5 bases at V and 7 bases at J, with 15 bases between the two ends. CDR3 in amino acids: CASSVTGVEEQYF. The CDR3 DNA sequence: TGTGCCAGCAGCGTGACGGGAGTGGAGGAGCAGTACTTC.

Only one count was recorded for this clonotype. V usage is TRBV6-5 and J usage is TRBJ2-7; D call uncertain. Per germline, CDR1 MNHEY and CDR2 SVGAGI. The CDR3 length is 14 residues. The ends were cut back, 4 bases at V and 2 bases at J, with 12 bases in the middle. The CDR3 sequence: CASSSPGDTYEQYF. The DNA of the CDR3 is TGTGCCAGCAGTTCCCCGGGCGATACCTACGAGCAGTACTTC.

This clonotype was counted ten times or more. The V call is TRBV6-6, the J call TRBJ2-5, with D possibly matching TRBD2 (6 bases). Looked up from germline, CDR1 is MNHNY and CDR2 is SVGAGI (reference sequence). Trimming cost V 8 bases and J 1 base, with 8 bases left between them. The CDR3 is 12 amino acids. The CDR3: CASGGSQETQYF. CDR3 sequence (DNA): TGTGCCAGCGGAGGGAGCCAAGAGACCCAGTACTTC.

The V and J genes are TRBV12-3 or TRBV12-4 and TRBJ2-1; TRBD2 agrees at 14 bases. V was clipped by 10 bases and J by 0 bases; unmatched bases: 11. The CDR3 is 18 residues long. The CDR3 loop is CATMTSGRGTASYNEQFF. Written as DNA, the CDR3 is TGTGCCACCATGACTAGCGGGAGGGGAACTGCCTCCTACAATGAGCAGTTCTTC.

On this clonotype itself: No conserved phenylalanine or tryptophan is present at the end of the CDR3, so a read error is the likely explanation. The rearrangement uses TRBV7-8 and TRBJ2-1, with D possibly TRBD2 on 6 matching bases. Germline CDR1 is SGHVS and CDR2 is FQNEAQ. Between the trimmed V and J ends, which lost 3 bases and 12 bases, there was a span of 18 bases. This CDR3 has 14 amino acids. This CDR3 reads CASSFELGGNVQFS. CDR3 DNA sequence: TGTGCCAGCAGCTTCGAGCTTGGAGGGAACGTGCAGTTCTCC.

This clonotype was seen a few times. CDR3 sequence reads: CASRTRGITNSPLHF. CDR3 bases: TGTGCCAGCAGAACGAGGGGTATCACGAATTCACCCCTCCACTTT. The chain has TRBV6-1 and TRBJ1-6, with D perhaps matching TRBD1 (5 bases). The V end was cut by 6 bases, the J end by 7 bases, with 16 bases between. From germline, CDR1 is MNHNS and CDR2 SASEGT. The CDR3 spans 15 residues.

This clonotype was seen a few times. This chain joins TRBV2 and TRBJ2-7; a possible D gene is TRBD2 (6 bases). V was shortened by 7 bases and J by 4 bases, with 14 bases between the two germline ends. The CDR3 is made up of 13 amino acids. The germline gives CDR1 SNHLY, CDR2 FYNNEI. This CDR3 reads CASKEAGLYEQYF. DNA of the CDR3: TGTGCCAGCAAGGAAGCGGGCCTGTACGAGCAGTACTTC.

This clonotype was counted ten times or more. This chain uses TRBV12-3 or TRBV12-4 with TRBJ2-1; a possible D gene is TRBD2 (5 bases). V lost 7 bases and J lost 5, with 15 bases in between. The CDR3 totals 14 residues. CDR3 DNA: TGTGCCAGCATCCAGAGGACTCAGAACAATGAGCAGTTCTTC. As protein: CASIQRTQNNEQFF.

There are many counts of this clonotype. This chain links TRBV12-3 or TRBV12-4 with TRBJ2-7, with TRBD1 matching 8 bases. V shed 4 bases, J shed 6 bases, and the junction held 2 bases outside the gene matches. The CDR3 length is 12 residues. The chain's CDR3 is CASSYDRGEQYV. In nucleotides, the CDR3 is TGTGCCAGCAGTTACGACAGGGGCGAGCAGTACGTC.

In this sample, this clonotype turned up many times. The chain links TRBV2 to TRBJ1-5, with D possibly TRBD1 on 5 matching bases. This CDR3 spans 15 amino acids. Trimming stripped 0 bases from V and 4 bases from J, with 10 bases between. The V gene's germline CDR1 is SNHLY and CDR2 FYNNEI. The CDR3 DNA reads as TGTGCCAGCAGTGAAGCGCTCTGGGGGAATCAGCCCCAGCATTTT. Protein: CASSEALWGNQPQHF. The full variable domain, completed using reference TRBV2 and TRBJ1-5, is EPEVTQTPSHQVTQMGQEVILRCVPISNHLYFYWYRQILGQKVEFLVSFYNNEISEKSEIFDDQFSVERPDGSNFTLKIRSTKLEDSAMYFCASSEALWGNQPQHFGDGTRLSIL.

The chain links TRBV7-3 to TRBJ2-3; unclear D gene. CDR1 SGHTA and CDR2 FQGTGA come from the germline V gene. V was pared by 5 bases and J by 4 bases, with 10 bases between. CDR3 size: 13 residues. CDR3: CASSRDGPDTQYF. The CDR3 DNA sequence: TGTGCCAGCAGCCGCGACGGACCAGATACGCAGTATTTT.

The chain has TRBV7-2 and TRBJ2-1, with 8 nucleotides matching TRBD2. CDR1 and CDR2 (germline): SGHTA, FQGNSA. V lost 5 bases to trimming and J lost 9 bases; unmatched junction nucleotides: 6. The CDR3 length is 13 residues. This CDR3 reads CASSIREGGEQFF. The CDR3 DNA reads as TGTGCCAGCAGCATCCGGGAGGGGGGTGAGCAGTTCTTC.

V gene TRBV28 combines with J gene TRBJ2-1, with TRBD2 as a possible D gene (6 bases). Deletions cut 6 bases from V and 4 bases from J, with 16 bases between. The CDR3 length is 15 residues. Germline V gene data show CDR1 as MDHEN and CDR2 as SYDVKM. CDR3 nucleotides: TGTGCCAGCAGCCCTGGAGGGCCTCAATACAATGAGCAGTTCTTC. This sequence encodes CASSPGGPQYNEQFF.